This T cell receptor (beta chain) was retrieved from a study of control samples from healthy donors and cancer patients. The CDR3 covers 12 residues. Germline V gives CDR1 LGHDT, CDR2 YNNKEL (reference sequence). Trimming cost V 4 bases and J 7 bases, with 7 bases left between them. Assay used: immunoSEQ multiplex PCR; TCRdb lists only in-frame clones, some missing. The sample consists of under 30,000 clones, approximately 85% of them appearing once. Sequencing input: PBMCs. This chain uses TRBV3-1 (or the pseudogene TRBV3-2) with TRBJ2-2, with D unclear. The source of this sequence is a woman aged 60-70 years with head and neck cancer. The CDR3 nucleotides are TGTGCCAGCAGCCCGAGTATCGGGGAGCTGTTTTTT. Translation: CASSPSIGELFF.